The T cell receptor beta chain under discussion was sequenced for a study of blood T cell repertoires in COVID-19. Study-level information: Material from acute and convalescent COVID-19 was sourced from the United States, Italy and Spain. T cells, B-cell-depleted T cells, or PBMCs supplied cDNA or gDNA.

Libraries were prepared by immunoSEQ multiplex PCR; TCRdb keeps only in-frame clonotypes and omits some of them. The data show roughly 260,000 clones, approximately 85% seen once. Trimming took off 2 bases at V and 8 bases at J, with 24 bases between the two ends. Germline V gene lookup returns CDR1 MNHEY and CDR2 SMNVEV (reference sequence). The CDR3 length is 17 residues. Adults between about 18 and 95 years of age took part from more than 20 US areas. The sequence came from a woman between 45 and 60 years old who had recovered from COVID-19. The chain couples TRBV27 to TRBJ1-2; possibly TRBD1 for D (6 bases). Specimen: PBMCs or T cells enriched from blood (not recorded which). CDR3 sequence reads: CASSLGAGGGGVKGYTF. The DNA for the CDR3 is TGTGCCAGCAGTTTAGGAGCGGGAGGAGGGGGGGTTAAAGGCTACACCTTC.